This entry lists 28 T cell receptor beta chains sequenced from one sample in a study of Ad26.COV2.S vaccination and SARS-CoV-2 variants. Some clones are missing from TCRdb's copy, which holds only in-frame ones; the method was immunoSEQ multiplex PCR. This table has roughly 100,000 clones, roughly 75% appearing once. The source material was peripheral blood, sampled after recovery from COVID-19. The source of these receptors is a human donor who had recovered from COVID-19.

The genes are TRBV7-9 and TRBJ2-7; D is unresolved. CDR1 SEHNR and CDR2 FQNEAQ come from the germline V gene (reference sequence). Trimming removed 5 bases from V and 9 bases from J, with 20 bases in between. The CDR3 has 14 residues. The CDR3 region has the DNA TGTGCCAGCAGCCTTACCCAGAGTTGGGATGTGCAGTACTTC. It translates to CASSLTQSWDVQYF. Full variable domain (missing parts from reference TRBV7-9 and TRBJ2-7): DTGVSQNPRHKITKRGQNVTFRCDPISEHNRLYWYRQTLGQGPEFLTYFQNEAQLEKSRLLSDRFSAERPKGSFSTLEIQRTEQGDSAMYLCASSLTQSWDVQYFGPGTRLTVT.

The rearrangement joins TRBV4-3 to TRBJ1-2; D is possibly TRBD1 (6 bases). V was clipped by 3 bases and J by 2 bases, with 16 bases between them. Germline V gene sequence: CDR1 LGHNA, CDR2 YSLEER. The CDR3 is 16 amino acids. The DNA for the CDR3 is TGCGCCAGCAGCCAGGGGACACCACCGGGGAACTATGGCTACACCTTC. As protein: CASSQGTPPGNYGYTF.

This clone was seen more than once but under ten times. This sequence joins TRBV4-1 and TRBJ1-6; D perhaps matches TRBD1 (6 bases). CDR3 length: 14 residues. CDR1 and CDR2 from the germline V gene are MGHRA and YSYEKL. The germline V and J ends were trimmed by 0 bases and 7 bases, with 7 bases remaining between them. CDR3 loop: CASSQEGGNSPLHF. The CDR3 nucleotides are TGCGCCAGCAGCCAAGAAGGGGGGAATTCACCCCTCCACTTT.

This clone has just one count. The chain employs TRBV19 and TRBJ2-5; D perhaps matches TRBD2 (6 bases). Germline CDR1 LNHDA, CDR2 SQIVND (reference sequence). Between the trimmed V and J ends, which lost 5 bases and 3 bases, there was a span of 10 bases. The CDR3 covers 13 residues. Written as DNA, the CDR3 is TGTGCCAGTAGTGTGGGACTTGAAGAGACCCAGTACTTC. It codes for CASSVGLEETQYF.

In DNA form, the CDR3 reads TGCGCCAGCAGCCAAGAATGGCGGGGGGCCTGGGGTGAGACCCAGTACTTC. Translating gives CASSQEWRGAWGETQYF. The V call is TRBV4-3, the J call TRBJ2-5; 8 bases match TRBD2. V shed 0 bases, J shed 5 bases, and the junction held 11 bases outside the gene matches. This CDR3 has 17 amino acids. The germline V gene has CDR1 LGHNA and CDR2 YSLEER.

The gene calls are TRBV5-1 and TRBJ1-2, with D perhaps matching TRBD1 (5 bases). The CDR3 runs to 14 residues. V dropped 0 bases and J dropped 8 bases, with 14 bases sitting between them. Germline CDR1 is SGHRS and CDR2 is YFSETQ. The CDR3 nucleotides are TGCGCCAGCAGCTTGGCTTTAGATAGGGACGGCTACACCTTC. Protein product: CASSLALDRDGYTF.

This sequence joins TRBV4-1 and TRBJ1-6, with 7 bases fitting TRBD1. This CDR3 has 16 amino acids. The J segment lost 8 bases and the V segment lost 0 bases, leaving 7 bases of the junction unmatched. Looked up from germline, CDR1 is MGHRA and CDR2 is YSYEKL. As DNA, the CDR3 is TGCGCCAGCAGCCAAGATCCAGGGGGGACTGATTCACCCCTCCACTTT. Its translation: CASSQDPGGTDSPLHF.

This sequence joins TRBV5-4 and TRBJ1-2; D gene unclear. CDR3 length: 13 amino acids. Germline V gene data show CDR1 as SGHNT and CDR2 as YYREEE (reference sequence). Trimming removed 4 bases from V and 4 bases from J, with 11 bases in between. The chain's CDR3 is CASSSGPVYGYTF. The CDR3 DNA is TGTGCCAGCAGCAGTGGTCCCGTCTATGGCTACACCTTC. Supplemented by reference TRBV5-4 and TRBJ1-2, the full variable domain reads ETGVTQSPTHLIKTRGQQVTLRCSSQSGHNTVSWYQQALGQGPQFIFQYYREEENGRGNFPPRFSGLQFPNYSSELNVNALELDDSALYLCASSSGPVYGYTFGSGTRLTVV.

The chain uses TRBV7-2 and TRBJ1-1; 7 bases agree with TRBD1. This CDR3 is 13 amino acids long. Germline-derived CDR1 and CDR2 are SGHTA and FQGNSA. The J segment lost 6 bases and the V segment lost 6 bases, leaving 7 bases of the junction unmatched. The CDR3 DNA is TGTGCCAGCAGGCCAGACAGGGTCTCTGAAGCTTTCTTT. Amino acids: CASRPDRVSEAFF.

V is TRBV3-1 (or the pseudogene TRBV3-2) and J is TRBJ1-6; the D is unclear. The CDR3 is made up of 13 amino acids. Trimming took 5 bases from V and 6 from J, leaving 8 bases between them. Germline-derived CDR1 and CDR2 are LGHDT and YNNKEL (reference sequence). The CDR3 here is CASSREGNSPLHF. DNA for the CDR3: TGTGCCAGCAGCAGGGAGGGTAATTCACCCCTCCACTTT.

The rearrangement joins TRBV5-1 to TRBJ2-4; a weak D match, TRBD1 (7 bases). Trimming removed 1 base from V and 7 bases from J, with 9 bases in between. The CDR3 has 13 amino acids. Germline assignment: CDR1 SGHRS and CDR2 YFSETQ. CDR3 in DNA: TGCGCCAGCAGCTTGCAGGGGGGTAACATTCAGTACTTC. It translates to CASSLQGGNIQYF.

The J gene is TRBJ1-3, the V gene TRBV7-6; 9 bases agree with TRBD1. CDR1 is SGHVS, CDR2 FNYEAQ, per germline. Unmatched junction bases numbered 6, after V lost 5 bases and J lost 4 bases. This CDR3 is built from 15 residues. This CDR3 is CASSGGTGPGNTIYF. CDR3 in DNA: TGTGCCAGCAGCGGCGGGACAGGGCCAGGAAACACCATATATTTT.

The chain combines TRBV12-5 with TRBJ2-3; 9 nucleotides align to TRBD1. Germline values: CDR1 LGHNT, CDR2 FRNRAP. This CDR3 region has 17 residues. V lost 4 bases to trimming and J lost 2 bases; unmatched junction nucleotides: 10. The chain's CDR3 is CASGSYLGQGLTDTQYF. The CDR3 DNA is TGTGCTAGTGGTTCTTACTTGGGACAGGGCCTCACAGATACGCAGTATTTT.

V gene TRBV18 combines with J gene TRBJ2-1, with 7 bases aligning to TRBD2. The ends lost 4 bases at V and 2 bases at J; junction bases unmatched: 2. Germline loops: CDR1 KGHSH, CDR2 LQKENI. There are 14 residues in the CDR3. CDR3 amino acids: CASSLGGTYNEQFF. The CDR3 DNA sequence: TGTGCCAGCTCACTCGGGGGGACCTACAATGAGCAGTTCTTC.

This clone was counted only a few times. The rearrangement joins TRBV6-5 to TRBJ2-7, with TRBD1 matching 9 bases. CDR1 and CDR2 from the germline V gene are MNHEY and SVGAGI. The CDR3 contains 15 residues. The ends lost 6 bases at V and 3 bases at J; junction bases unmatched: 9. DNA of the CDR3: TGTGCCAGCAGCCACAAGACAGGGGGGGTCTACGAGCAGTACTTC. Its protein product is CASSHKTGGVYEQYF.

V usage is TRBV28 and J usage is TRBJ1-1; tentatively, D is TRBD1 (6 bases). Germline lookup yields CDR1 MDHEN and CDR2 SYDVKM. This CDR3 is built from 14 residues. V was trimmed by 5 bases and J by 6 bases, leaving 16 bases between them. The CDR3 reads CASSPPGGQSEAFF. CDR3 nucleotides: TGTGCCAGCAGTCCGCCCGGGGGCCAATCTGAAGCTTTCTTT.

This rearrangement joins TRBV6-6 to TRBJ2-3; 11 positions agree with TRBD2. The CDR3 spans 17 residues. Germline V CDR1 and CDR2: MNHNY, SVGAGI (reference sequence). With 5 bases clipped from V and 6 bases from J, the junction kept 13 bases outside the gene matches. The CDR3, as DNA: TGTGCCAGCAGTCCCCTACTAGCGGGGGTATCAGGCGATACGCAGTATTTT. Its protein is CASSPLLAGVSGDTQYF.

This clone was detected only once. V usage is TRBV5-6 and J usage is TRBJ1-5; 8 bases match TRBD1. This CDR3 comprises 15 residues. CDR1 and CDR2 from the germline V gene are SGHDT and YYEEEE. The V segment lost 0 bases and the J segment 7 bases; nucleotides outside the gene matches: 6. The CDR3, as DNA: TGTGCCAGCAGCTTGGGACAGGGGATTGGGCAGCCCCAGCATTTT. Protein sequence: CASSLGQGIGQPQHF. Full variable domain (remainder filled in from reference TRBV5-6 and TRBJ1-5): DAGVTQSPTHLIKTRGQQVTLRCSPKSGHDTVSWYQQALGQGPQFIFQYYEEEERQRGNFPDRFSGHQFPNYSSELNVNALLLGDSALYLCASSLGQGIGQPQHFGDGTRLSIL.

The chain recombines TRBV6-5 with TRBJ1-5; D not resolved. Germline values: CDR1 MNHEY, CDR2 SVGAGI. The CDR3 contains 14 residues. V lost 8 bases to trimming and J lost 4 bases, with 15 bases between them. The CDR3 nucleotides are TGTGCCAGCGGGAGGAGTACGAGGAATCAGCCCCAGCATTTT. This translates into CASGRSTRNQPQHF.

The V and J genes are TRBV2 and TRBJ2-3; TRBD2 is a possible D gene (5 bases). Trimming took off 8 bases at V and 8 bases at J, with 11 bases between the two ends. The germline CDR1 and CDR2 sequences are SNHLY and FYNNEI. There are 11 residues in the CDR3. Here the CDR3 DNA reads TGTGCCAGCCGGCTAGAGGGTACGCAGTATTTT. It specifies CASRLEGTQYF.

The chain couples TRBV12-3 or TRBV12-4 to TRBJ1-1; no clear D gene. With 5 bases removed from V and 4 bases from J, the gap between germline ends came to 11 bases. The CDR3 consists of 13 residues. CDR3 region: CASSLAYGTEAFF. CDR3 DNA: TGTGCCAGCAGTCTTGCTTATGGCACTGAAGCTTTCTTT.

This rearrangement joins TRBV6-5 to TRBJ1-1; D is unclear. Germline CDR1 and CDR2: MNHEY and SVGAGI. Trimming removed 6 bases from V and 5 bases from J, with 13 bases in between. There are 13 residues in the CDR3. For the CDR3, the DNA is TGTGCCAGCAGAAACGAGAGGGAGACTGAAGCTTTCTTT. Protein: CASRNERETEAFF.

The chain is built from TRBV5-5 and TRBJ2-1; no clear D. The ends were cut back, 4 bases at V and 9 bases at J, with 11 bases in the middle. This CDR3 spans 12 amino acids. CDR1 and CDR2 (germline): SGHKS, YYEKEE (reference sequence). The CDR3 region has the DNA TGTGCCAGCAGCCCCACCGTAGCTGAGCAGTTCTTC. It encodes CASSPTVAEQFF.

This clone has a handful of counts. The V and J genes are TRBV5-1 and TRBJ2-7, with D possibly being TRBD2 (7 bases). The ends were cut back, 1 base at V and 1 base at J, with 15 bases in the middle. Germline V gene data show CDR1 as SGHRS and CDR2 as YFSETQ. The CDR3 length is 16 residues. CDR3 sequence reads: CASSLTVRGLSYEQYF. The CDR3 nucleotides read TGCGCCAGCAGCTTGACCGTCAGGGGACTATCCTACGAGCAGTACTTC.

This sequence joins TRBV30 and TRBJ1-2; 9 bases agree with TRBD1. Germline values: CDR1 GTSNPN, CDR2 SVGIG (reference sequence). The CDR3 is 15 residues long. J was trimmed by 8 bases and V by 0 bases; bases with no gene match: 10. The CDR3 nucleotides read TGTGCCTGGAGTGTGGGACAGGGAGGGGGGTTCGGCTACACCTTC. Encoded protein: CAWSVGQGGGFGYTF.

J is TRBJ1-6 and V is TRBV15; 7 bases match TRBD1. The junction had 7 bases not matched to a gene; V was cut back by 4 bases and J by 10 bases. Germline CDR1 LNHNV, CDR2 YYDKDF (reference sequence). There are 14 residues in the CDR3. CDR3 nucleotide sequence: TGTGCCACCAGCACCCGACAGGGTTTCTCACCCCTCCACTTT. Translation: CATSTRQGFSPLHF.

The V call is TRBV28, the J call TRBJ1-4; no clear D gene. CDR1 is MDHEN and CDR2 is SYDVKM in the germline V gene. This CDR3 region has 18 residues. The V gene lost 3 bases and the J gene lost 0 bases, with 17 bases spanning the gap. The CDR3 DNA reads TGTGCCAGCAGTTTGTTTTTGAGTCTACTTGCAACTAATGAAAAACTGTTTTTT. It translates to CASSLFLSLLATNEKLFF.

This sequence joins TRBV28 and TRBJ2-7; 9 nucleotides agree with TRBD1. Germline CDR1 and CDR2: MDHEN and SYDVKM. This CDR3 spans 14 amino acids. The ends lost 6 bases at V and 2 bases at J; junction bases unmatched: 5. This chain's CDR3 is CASREQGATYEQYF. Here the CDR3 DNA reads TGTGCCAGCAGGGAACAGGGGGCCACCTACGAGCAGTACTTC.